This T cell receptor (beta chain) was captured in a study of blood T cell repertoires in COVID-19. Study information: Italy, Spain and the United States were the sources of the convalescent and acute COVID-19 samples. The cDNA or gDNA used as material had been derived from T cells, B-cell-depleted T cells, or PBMCs.

Authors' analysis steps: The assay estimated nucleated cells by amplifying reference gene primers. Some clones are missing from TCRdb's copy, which holds only in-frame ones; the method was immunoSEQ multiplex PCR. The D gene and trimming were derived from the DNA, and the V and J assignments and clone size from that table. The table lists about 20,000 clones, roughly 90% of them singletons. From germline, CDR1 is SGHTA and CDR2 FQGNSA. The V and J ends lost 5 bases and 7 bases, in that order; junction bases with no gene match: 7. This CDR3 contains 13 residues. This TCR came from a human donor in a cohort sampled during active COVID-19. This chain connects TRBV7-2 to TRBJ1-1; the match to TRBD1 covers 7 bases. Sequencing used peripheral blood. As DNA, the CDR3 is TGTGCCAGCAGCACCAGACAGGGTCTTGAAGCTTTCTTT. Translation: CASSTRQGLEAFF.